Each of the 4 T cell receptor beta chains below was sequenced from the same sample in a study of blood T cell repertoires in COVID-19 (dated by TCRdb to about 2020). Library preparation employed the immunoSEQ multiplex PCR assay. TCRdb took over this immuneACCESS table, retaining in-frame rearrangements with V and J assigned. Such tables are incomplete; in checked studies, under half of the missing clones stem from an unresolved V gene, and the remainder is unexplained. This sample has about 3,000 clones in its table, and 93% of those were observed once. Together, the top ten hold 1.5% to 2% of the sample. Sequenced input: peripheral blood. Source of these receptors: a human donor in a cohort sampled during active COVID-19.

The chain uses TRBV11-2 and TRBJ2-3; D gene ambiguous. Germline CDR1 reads SGHAT; CDR2 reads FQNNGV. The CDR3 spans 13 residues. V was shortened by 5 bases and J by 0 bases, with 6 bases between the two germline ends. The CDR3 loop is CASSATSTDTQYF. The CDR3 DNA reads as TGTGCCAGCAGCGCCACTAGCACAGATACGCAGTATTTT.

This chain uses TRBV6-5 with TRBJ1-2; no definite D call. Looked up from germline, CDR1 is MNHEY and CDR2 is SVGAGI. V was cut by 4 bases and J by 9 bases, with 18 bases left in between. CDR3 length: 14 amino acids. CDR3 sequence reads: CASSLDNSPTSYTF. The DNA for the CDR3 is TGTGCCAGCAGTTTAGACAATTCCCCCACGAGCTACACCTTC.

V usage is TRBV4-1 and J usage is TRBJ1-2; TRBD1 matches 12 bases. V gave up 4 bases and J gave up 3 bases; unmatched junction bases: 15. Germline V gene sequence: CDR1 MGHRA, CDR2 YSYEKL. CDR3 length: 19 residues. CDR3 protein: CASSPITWDRGRVDYGYTF. The CDR3 DNA is TGCGCCAGCAGCCCTATAACTTGGGACAGGGGGCGCGTGGACTATGGCTACACCTTC.

This chain connects TRBV19 to TRBJ1-5; 9 nucleotides match TRBD1. Losses at the gene ends were 5 bases for V and 7 bases for J; bases not matched to a gene: 12. The CDR3 totals 16 residues. Germline loops: CDR1 LNHDA, CDR2 SQIVND (reference sequence). The chain's CDR3 is CASSPTSDRGRQPQHF. In DNA, the CDR3 is TGTGCCAGTAGTCCCACCTCGGACAGGGGCCGGCAGCCCCAGCATTTT.